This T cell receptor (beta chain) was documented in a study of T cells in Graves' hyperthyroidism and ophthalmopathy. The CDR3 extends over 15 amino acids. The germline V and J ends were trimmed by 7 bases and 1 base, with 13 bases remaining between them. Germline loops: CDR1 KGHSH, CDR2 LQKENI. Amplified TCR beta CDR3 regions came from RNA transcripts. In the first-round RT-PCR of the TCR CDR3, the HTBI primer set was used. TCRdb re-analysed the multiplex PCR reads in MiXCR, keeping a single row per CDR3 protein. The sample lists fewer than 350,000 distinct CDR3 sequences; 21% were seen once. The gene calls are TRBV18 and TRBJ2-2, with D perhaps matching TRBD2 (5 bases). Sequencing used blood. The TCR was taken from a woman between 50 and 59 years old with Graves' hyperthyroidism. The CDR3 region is CASYRENLNTGELFF. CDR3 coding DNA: TGTGCCAGCTACCGGGAAAACTTGAACACCGGGGAGCTGTTTTTT. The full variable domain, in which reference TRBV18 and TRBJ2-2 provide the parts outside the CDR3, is NAGVMQNPRHLVRRRGQEARLRCSPMKGHSHVYWYRQLPEEGLKFMVYLQKENIIDESGMPKERFSAEFPKEGPSILRIQQVVRGDSAAYFCASYRENLNTGELFFGEGSRLTVL.